This TCR beta chain was profiled in a study of Ad26.COV2.S vaccination and SARS-CoV-2 variants (dated by TCRdb to the early 2020s). Describing the broader study: Vaccine-arm donors came from COV1001, a multicentre, randomized, double-blind, placebo-controlled phase I-IIa trial of Ad26.COV2.S in healthy adults. Ad26.COV2.S was administered intramuscularly at 5 x 10^10 or 1 x 10^11 viral particles, either as a single shot or as two shots given 56 days apart. TCRbeta repertoire sequencing served as the tool for gauging how specific and how broad the SARS-CoV-2-reactive T cell receptors were following Ad26.COV2.S vaccination. The TCR-sequenced set comprised approximately 32 samples: around 20 Ad26.COV2.S vaccine recipients, 5 placebo recipients and 8 SARS-CoV-2 convalescent individuals. Participants in the trial were split at random into five groups of five each, receiving low-dose or high-dose Ad26.COV2.S once or twice, or else placebo on both occasions. Throughout the experiments and outcome assessment, investigators stayed blinded to trial group allocation. The study at large found these results: The authors noted that the TCR breadth and depth analyses may have underestimated total T cell responses. Higher spike-specific TCR breadth was observed in Ad26.COV2.S recipients than in placebo recipients (P = 0.0014). Non-spike TCR breadth was comparable between vaccine and placebo recipients, consistent with the vaccine containing only spike. The study was not powered for comparison of responses between vaccine doses or regimens. After vaccination, substantial breadth of spike-specific CD8+ and CD4+ T cell responses was reported.

In light of the paper, this sample's treatment or condition label describes: some 20 received Ad26.COV2.S at low or high dose, single or two shots; roughly 5 received placebo; per-sample allocation not given. Repertoires of vaccine and placebo recipients were sequenced from samples collected on day 63 after the first injection. In Cohort 1b, roughly 26 adults aged 18-55 years were enrolled at a single site in Boston, USA, between 29 July and 7 August 2020. Ad26.COV2.S was a replication-incompetent adenovirus type 26 vector expressing a prefusion-stabilized SARS-CoV-2 spike protein from the original Wuhan strain. Looking up the germline V gene (reference sequence) yields CDR1 LNHDA and CDR2 SQIVND. From the cysteine through the phenylalanine, the CDR3 covers 14 amino acids. This entry keeps only the CDR3 DNA: 42 bases, framed from base 1. Unmatched junction bases come to 4, with V trimmed by 6 bases and J by 2 bases.

On this clone itself: What antigen it recognizes has not been identified. There are no base qualities to consult, and no much larger clone falls within one base.

The immunoSEQ Assay was used to sequence TCRbeta CDR3 regions. After extraction, genomic DNA underwent amplification by bias-controlled multiplex PCR, followed by high-throughput sequencing. The authors' pipeline ran thus. Collapsing and filtering of sequences were performed to quantify the absolute abundance of each unique TCRbeta CDR3 region. T cell fraction was estimated by normalizing TCRbeta template counts to usable DNA, with usable DNA measured through amplification of reference genes found in all nucleated cells. Repertoire TCRs were annotated as SARS-CoV-2-specific by exact matching of V gene, CDR3 amino acid sequence and J gene to a known reactive TCR set. The reference SARS-CoV-2 TCR set came from MIRA and was filtered for enrichment in COVID-19-positive ImmuneCODE repertoires, removing public or cross-reactive TCRs. Based on the MIRA antigens, annotated TCRs were further analysed at the level of specific ORF or position within ORF. Breadth was defined as annotated unique rearrangements over total unique productive rearrangements; depth was the summed frequency of those rearrangements. Two-sided Wilcoxon rank-sum tests were used to compare TCR breadth between groups. TCRdb carries this immuneACCESS record with in-frame sequences only. Its versions omit some clonotypes, under half of them owing to an unresolved V gene in the studies checked, with the rest unexplained. V, J and clone size were drawn from that table, and D and trimming were deduced from the DNA. For this sample the table gives 440,000 or so clones, of which roughly 87% were detected only once. The top ten clonotypes cover 1.5% to 2% of the sample.

The specimen comprised peripheral blood, sampled in a trial of Ad26.COV2.S vaccine versus placebo. This TCR was sampled from a person aged 18-60 years who received the Ad26.COV2.S COVID-19 vaccine or a placebo. The receptor chain draws on TRBV19 and TRBJ2-1, with TRBD1 identical over 7 junction bases. The DNA reads as follows: TGTGCCAGTAGAGCCGGGACAGCCTACAATGAGCAGTTCTTC. Its coded protein is CASRAGTAYNEQFF.